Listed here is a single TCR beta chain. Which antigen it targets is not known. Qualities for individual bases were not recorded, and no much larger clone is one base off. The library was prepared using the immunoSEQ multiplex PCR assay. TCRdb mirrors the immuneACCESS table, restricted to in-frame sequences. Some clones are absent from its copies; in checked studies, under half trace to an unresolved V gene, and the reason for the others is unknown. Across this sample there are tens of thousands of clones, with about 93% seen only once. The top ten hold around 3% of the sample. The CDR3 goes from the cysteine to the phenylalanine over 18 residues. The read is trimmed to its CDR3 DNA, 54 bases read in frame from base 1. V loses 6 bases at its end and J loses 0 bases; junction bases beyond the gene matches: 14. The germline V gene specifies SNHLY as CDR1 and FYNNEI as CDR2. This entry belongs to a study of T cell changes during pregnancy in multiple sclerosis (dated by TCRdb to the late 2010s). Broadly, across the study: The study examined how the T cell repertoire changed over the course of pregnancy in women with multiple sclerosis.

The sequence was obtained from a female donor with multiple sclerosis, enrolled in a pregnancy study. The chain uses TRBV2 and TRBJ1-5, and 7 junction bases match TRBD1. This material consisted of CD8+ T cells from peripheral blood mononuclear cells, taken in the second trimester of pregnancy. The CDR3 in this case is CASSGTGVFFLSNQPQHF. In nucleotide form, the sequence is TGTGCCAGCAGCGGAACAGGGGTTTTCTTTCTTAGCAATCAGCCCCAGCATTTT.